Presented here are 18 T cell receptor beta chains from one specimen sequenced in a study of sequential checkpoint blockade in melanoma. Noted treatment: randomized to nivolumab then ipilimumab (arm A) or the reverse (arm B). Method: immunoSEQ multiplex PCR; TCRdb's copy keeps in-frame clones and lacks some. The sample has 3,500 to 5,000 clones; roughly a quarter are singletons. The sequencing used tumor tissue (inferred from file names), collected from a patient given nivolumab and ipilimumab in sequence. The receptors come from a human donor with melanoma.

In its sample, this clone was seen many times. The CDR3 nucleotides are TGTGCCAGCAGCTTAATGGTGGGAGTAGAGACCCAGTACTTC. Protein sequence: CASSLMVGVETQYF. The rearrangement links TRBV11-3 to TRBJ2-5, with D perhaps matching TRBD2 (5 bases). Germline lookup yields CDR1 SGHNT and CDR2 YENEEA. The CDR3 has 14 residues. Trimming left V 2 bases short and J 4 bases short, with 11 bases between.

The chain combines TRBV11-3 with TRBJ2-5; 7 nucleotides align to TRBD1. V dropped 3 bases and J dropped 3; count of bases not matched to a gene: 7. The germline V gene has CDR1 SGHNT and CDR2 YENEEA. The CDR3 sequence is 15 residues long. This CDR3 reads CASSLGRGREETQYF. CDR3 sequence (DNA): TGTGCCAGCAGCTTGGGCAGGGGGAGAGAAGAGACCCAGTACTTC.

By proportion, this clone is medium-sized (0.01 to 0.1%). The chain employs TRBV6-8 and TRBJ2-7, with D possibly TRBD1 on 5 matching bases. This CDR3 is built from 15 residues. Trimming left V 2 bases short and J 5 bases short, with 16 bases between. Germline CDR1 is MNHGY and CDR2 is SAAAGT. The CDR3 region is CASSYMAGITDEQYF. CDR3 bases: TGTGCCAGCAGTTACATGGCAGGGATTACGGACGAGCAGTACTTC.

This clone was seen just once. The V call is TRBV18, the J call TRBJ2-1; D is unclear. V shed 1 base and J shed 7 bases, with 11 bases lying between them. This CDR3 has 14 residues. Germline-derived CDR1 and CDR2 are KGHSH and LQKENI. CDR3 nucleotide sequence: TGTGCCAGCTCACCACGGGCCTCCGCAAATGAGCAGTTCTTC. Protein: CASSPRASANEQFF.

V is TRBV19 and J is TRBJ2-7; the match to TRBD1 covers 8 bases. This CDR3 has 14 amino acids. Germline lookup yields CDR1 LNHDA and CDR2 SQIVND (reference sequence). V was clipped by 3 bases and J by 6 bases; unmatched bases: 7. Here the CDR3 DNA reads TGTGCCAGTAGTATTTTGGACCAGGGGGCCGAGCAGTACTTC. This encodes CASSILDQGAEQYF.

The rearrangement links TRBV19 to TRBJ1-4, with 8 bases fitting TRBD1. Germline V CDR1 and CDR2: LNHDA, SQIVND (reference sequence). V shed 5 bases and J 8 bases; nucleotides not matched to a gene: 10. This CDR3 region has 15 residues. The DNA for the CDR3 is TGTGCCAGTAGTCCAATAGGACAGGGTAGCGAAAAACTGTTTTTT. Its translation is CASSPIGQGSEKLFF.

The rearrangement uses TRBV11-3 and TRBJ1-1, with 7 positions matching TRBD1. This CDR3 has 15 amino acids. The V segment lost 3 bases and the J segment 0 bases; nucleotides outside the gene matches: 4. Germline V gene data show CDR1 as SGHNT and CDR2 as YENEEA. The CDR3 region is CASSFIDRVNTEAFF. DNA for the CDR3: TGTGCCAGCAGCTTCATTGACAGGGTGAACACTGAAGCTTTCTTT.

By share, this clone ranks as medium-sized (0.01 to 0.1%). The V call is TRBV30, the J call TRBJ1-1; no firm D call. This CDR3 has 11 amino acids. Germline CDR1 GTSNPN, CDR2 SVGIG (reference sequence). Trimming left V 1 base short and J 6 bases short, with 6 bases between. CDR3 bases: TGTGCCTGGAGTGGCCGGGCTGAAGCTTTCTTT. This sequence encodes CAWSGRAEAFF.

The V call is TRBV11-3, the J call TRBJ2-4; 7 positions match TRBD1. This CDR3 has 14 amino acids. Per germline, CDR1 SGHNT and CDR2 YENEEA. The J segment lost 2 bases and the V segment lost 5 bases, leaving 3 bases of the junction unmatched. The CDR3 reads CASSLQGSKNIQYF. DNA of the CDR3: TGTGCCAGCAGCCTACAGGGGTCCAAAAACATTCAGTACTTC.

The chain has TRBV5-1 and TRBJ2-2; TRBD1 matches at 7 bases. CDR1 and CDR2 (germline): SGHRS, YFSETQ. V lost 1 base and J lost 5; bases outside the gene matches: 2. The CDR3 loop spans 14 amino acids. The DNA for the CDR3 is TGCGCCAGCAGCTTGACAGGGGATACCGGGGAGCTGTTTTTT. Translated, it gives CASSLTGDTGELFF.

The V and J genes are TRBV18 and TRBJ2-1; D may be TRBD1 or TRBD2 (5 bases each). Germline assignment: CDR1 KGHSH and CDR2 LQKENI. The V end was cut by 2 bases, the J end by 5 bases, with 13 bases between. The CDR3 spans 15 residues. The CDR3 sequence is CASSPEGGHNNEQFF. CDR3 coding DNA: TGTGCCAGCTCACCAGAAGGAGGACACAACAATGAGCAGTTCTTC.

This clone was seen many times. The J gene is TRBJ1-6, the V gene TRBV11-3; 8 bases are shared with TRBD1. This CDR3 is 16 amino acids long. V shed 4 bases, J shed 6 bases, and the junction held 8 bases outside the gene matches. CDR1 is SGHNT and CDR2 is YENEEA in the germline V gene. The CDR3 region is CASSSRDRGSNSPLHF. In DNA form, the CDR3 reads TGTGCCAGCAGCTCGAGAGACAGGGGAAGTAATTCACCCCTCCACTTT.

This chain joins TRBV18 and TRBJ2-7, with 8 positions matching TRBD1. Germline CDR1 and CDR2: KGHSH and LQKENI. V lost 6 bases, J lost 3 bases, and 10 bases stayed unmatched. This CDR3 has 15 amino acids. CDR3 sequence reads: CASSRGQGPNYEQYF. As DNA, the CDR3 is TGTGCCAGCTCGAGAGGACAGGGCCCCAACTACGAGCAGTACTTC.

In DNA, the CDR3 is TGCGCCAGCAGCTTGAGGACAGGGGGTGAAAAACTGTTTTTT. Protein sequence: CASSLRTGGEKLFF. J is TRBJ1-4 and V is TRBV5-1; TRBD1 agrees at 10 bases. This CDR3 region has 14 residues. Germline V gene sequence: CDR1 SGHRS, CDR2 YFSETQ. Trimming at V came to 1 base and at J to 7 bases, leaving 1 base not matched to a gene.

In its sample, this clone was seen a few times. The rearrangement joins TRBV6-8 to TRBJ2-5; D is unclear. The CDR3 has 12 residues. The V and J ends lost 8 bases and 5 bases respectively, with 12 bases between them. CDR1 and CDR2 (germline): MNHGY, SAAAGT. The CDR3 DNA reads as TGTGCCAGCGGGCAGGTATTGGAGACCCAGTACTTC. It encodes CASGQVLETQYF.

In its sample, this clone was seen a few times. The chain uses TRBV6-8 and TRBJ1-2; 8 bases map to TRBD1. Looked up from germline, CDR1 is MNHGY and CDR2 is SAAAGT. The length of the CDR3 is 14 residues. The V and J ends lost 5 bases and 5 bases, in that order; junction bases with no gene match: 7. The CDR3 DNA reads as TGTGCCAGCAGTGACAGGGGCAAGGGGTATGGCTACACCTTC. Translation: CASSDRGKGYGYTF.

V usage is TRBV6-8 and J usage is TRBJ2-3; 9 nucleotides line up with TRBD2. Germline CDR1 and CDR2: MNHGY and SAAAGT. V shed 7 bases and J 0 bases; nucleotides not matched to a gene: 8. The CDR3 loop spans 16 amino acids. The CDR3 bases are TGTGCCAGCACCAACCCGCGGGGGGGAAGCACAGATACGCAGTATTTT. Translating gives CASTNPRGGSTDTQYF.

This clone was observed at least ten times. The V call is TRBV11-3, the J call TRBJ2-7, with 10 bases matching TRBD1. Germline CDR1 SGHNT, CDR2 YENEEA. CDR3 length equals 14 residues. V shed 4 bases and J 3 bases; nucleotides not matched to a gene: 3. The CDR3 loop is CASSWGQGSYEQYF. As DNA, the CDR3 is TGTGCCAGCAGCTGGGGACAGGGGAGCTACGAGCAGTACTTC.